This TCR beta chain was recorded in a study of OX40 agonist ivuxolimab in advanced cancers. Trimming removed 6 bases from V and 1 base from J, with 12 bases in between. This CDR3 comprises 14 residues. Germline lookup yields CDR1 SGHVS and CDR2 FNYEAQ. Clones were sequenced by immunoSEQ multiplex PCR, and TCRdb holds only the in-frame ones, with some missing. The table has 75,000 to 100,000 clones, 80% to 90% seen once; the top ten hold 5.5%. This sequence was found in an adult with an advanced solid tumor such as melanoma, head and neck, liver or kidney cancer. The sequencing here drew on CD4+ or CD8+ T cells sorted from blood, taken in a trial of the OX40 agonist ivuxolimab. The gene calls are TRBV7-6 and TRBJ1-1, with D tentatively TRBD1 (6 bases). CDR3 coding DNA: TGTGCCAGCAGGCTGACAGGCTCGAACACTGAAGCTTTCTTT. Translated: CASRLTGSNTEAFF.